This T cell receptor (beta chain) derives from a study of early stage breast cancer tumors. Each sample had two DNA replicates, 0.5 to 0.65 ug blood or roughly 1.4 ug tissue. The protocol was immunoSEQ multiplex PCR, while the TCRdb copy is restricted to in-frame clones and leaves out a portion. This sample has roughly 34,000 clones, with 65% to 75% found just once. This clonotype was sampled from a person aged 55 to 69 with breast cancer. Input material: blood.

The CDR3, as DNA: TGCGCCAGCAGCGGGAAGGGGAACACTGAAGCTTTCTTT. This gives the protein CASSGKGNTEAFF. The chain uses TRBV5-1 and TRBJ1-1; no clear D. Germline loops: CDR1 SGHRS, CDR2 YFSETQ. Trimming stripped 4 bases from V and 1 base from J, with 8 bases between. This CDR3 region has 13 residues.